Listed below are T cell receptor beta chains from one sample, sequenced in a study of cytomegalovirus exposure and HLA in healthy donors. Libraries were prepared by immunoSEQ multiplex PCR; TCRdb keeps only in-frame clonotypes and omits some of them. Found here are 15,000 to 20,000 clones, approximately 70% of them singletons; the top ten hold 3.5% to 4.5%. The specimen sequenced was PBMCs. The receptors were sampled from a man younger than 35 in good health and CMV-seronegative. CDR3s include the opening cysteine and the closing phenylalanine or tryptophan. The D gene is left open where the match is weak. Clone size is shown for a subset of rows, as once, few, many or a class of expanded clone.

>NA|TRBJ1-1|TRBV6-4|NA
TGTGCCAGCAGTGACACAGAGAACACTGAAGCTTTCTTT
CASSDTENTEAFF
>NA|TRBJ1-2|TRBV30|NA
TGTGCCTGGAGTGTACGAGGCAGCGGCGGCTACACCTTC
CAWSVRGSGGYTF
>NA|TRBJ1-1|TRBV30|once
TGTGCCTGGGAGATTAGTAACACTGAAGCTTTCTTT
CAWEISNTEAFF
>TRBD1|TRBJ1-1|TRBV30|NA
TGTGCCTGGACACCCGGACAGGGTAACACTGAAGCTTTCTTT
CAWTPGQGNTEAFF
>NA|TRBJ2-5|TRBV7-9|NA
TGTGCCAGCAGCTTAGGGGGGGGCGTAGAGACCCAGTACTTC
CASSLGGGVETQYF
>TRBD1|TRBJ2-7|TRBV30|few
TGTGCCTGCCAGGGGGACTCCTACGAGCAGTACTTC
CACQGDSYEQYF
>NA|TRBJ1-6|TRBV6-5|NA
TGTGCCAGCAGTTCCCTGAGGGGGAATTCACCCCTCCACTTT
CASSSLRGNSPLHF
>NA|TRBJ2-2|TRBV29-1|NA
TGCAGCGCTTCTTGGAGCGGGGAGCTGTTTTTT
CSASWSGELFF
>TRBD2|TRBJ2-1|TRBV30|NA
TGTGCCTGGAGGAGAAGCCCGGGGGGAAGAAATGAGCAGTTCTTC
CAWRRSPGGRNEQFF
>TRBD1|TRBJ1-1|TRBV5-4|few
TGTGCCAGCAGCTGGGACAGGGGAGCTGAAGCTTTCTTT
CASSWDRGAEAFF
>NA|TRBJ1-1|TRBV5-1|NA
TGCGCCAGTAGCGATCGGGACACGATGAACACTGAAGCTTTCTTT
CASSDRDTMNTEAFF
>TRBD1|TRBJ1-5|TRBV29-1|NA
TGCAGCGTTTCCGGGACAGAGAATCAGCCCCAGCATTTT
CSVSGTENQPQHF
>NA|TRBJ1-1|TRBV4-1|few
TGCGCCAGCAGCCCCGTACAGGGACTGAACACTGAAGCTTTCTTT
CASSPVQGLNTEAFF
>NA|TRBJ2-3|TRBV29-1|NA
TGCAGCGTCCTTGGGCGTTTCACAGATACGCAGTATTTT
CSVLGRFTDTQYF
>TRBD2|TRBJ2-7|TRBV2|NA
TGTGCCACTCTAAGGACTAGCGGAGCCTACGAGCAGTACTTC
CATLRTSGAYEQYF
>TRBD2|TRBJ2-3|TRBV6-1|NA
TGTGCCTCCTCCCCTCGGGCTAGCGGGGGGGATACGCAGTATTTT
CASSPRASGGDTQYF
>TRBD2|TRBJ2-1|TRBV29-1|NA
TGCAGCGTTGGTTCGAGCGGGGGAAACTCGGAGCAGTTCTTC
CSVGSSGGNSEQFF
>TRBD2|TRBJ2-1|TRBV2|NA
TGTGCCAGCAGTTTCGAGCGACTAGCGGGAAGTTACAATGAGCAGTTCTTC
CASSFERLAGSYNEQFF
>NA|TRBJ1-2|TRBV29-1|NA
TGCAGCGTCCGAGGGGGATCAAACTATGGCTACACCTTC
CSVRGGSNYGYTF
>NA|TRBJ2-7|TRBV6-1|NA
TGTGCCAGCAGTGATGAGGGCTGGGGCGAGCAGTACTTC
CASSDEGWGEQYF
>NA|TRBJ1-5|TRBV30|NA
TGTGCCTGGAGTGTCCGCGGTCAGCCCCAGCATTTT
CAWSVRGQPQHF
>NA|TRBJ1-4|TRBV2|NA
TGTGCCAGCAGTGGTAGCGGGGGCGGAGAAAAACTGTTTTTT
CASSGSGGGEKLFF